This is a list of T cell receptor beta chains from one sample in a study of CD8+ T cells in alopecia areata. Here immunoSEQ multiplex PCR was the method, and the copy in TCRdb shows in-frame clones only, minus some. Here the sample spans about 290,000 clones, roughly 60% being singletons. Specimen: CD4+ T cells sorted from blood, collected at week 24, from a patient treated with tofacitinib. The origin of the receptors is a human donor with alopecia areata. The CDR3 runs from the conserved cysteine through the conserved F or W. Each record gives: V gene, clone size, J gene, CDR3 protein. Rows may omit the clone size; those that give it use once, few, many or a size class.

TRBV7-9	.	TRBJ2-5	CASSWGETQYF
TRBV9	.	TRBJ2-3	CASSVVGWGTDTQYF
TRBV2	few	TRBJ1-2	CASTIGSGGGYTF
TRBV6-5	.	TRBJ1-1	CASSYPRENTEAFF
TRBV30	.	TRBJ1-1	CAWTYRLMNTEAFF
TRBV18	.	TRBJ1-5	CASSQENNQPQHF
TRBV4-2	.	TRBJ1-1	CASSQVGANTEAFF
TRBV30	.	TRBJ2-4	CAWSAGREAYLKNIQYF
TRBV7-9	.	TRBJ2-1	CASSSRGNRVSNEQFF
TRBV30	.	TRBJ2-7	CAWGRDNSYEQYF
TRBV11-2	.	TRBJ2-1	CASNPSGSRRAGGDEQFF
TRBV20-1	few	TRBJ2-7	CRPSNRVEQYF
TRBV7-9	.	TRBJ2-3	CASSLVGPSTDTQYF
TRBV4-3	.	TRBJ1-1	CASSQGGGNTEAFF
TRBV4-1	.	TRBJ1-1	CASSQVQAGTEAFF
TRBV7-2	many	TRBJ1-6	CASSQQGGNSPLHF
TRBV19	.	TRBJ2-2	CASMGGRTGELFF
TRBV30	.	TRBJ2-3	CAWRGKSTDTQYF
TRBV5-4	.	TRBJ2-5	CASSLSGTSKETQYF
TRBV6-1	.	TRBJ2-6	CASSSGSGANVLTF
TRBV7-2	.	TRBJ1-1	CASSLGQLNTEAFF
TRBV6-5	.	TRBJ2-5	CASTEESLETQYF
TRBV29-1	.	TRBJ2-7	CSVGNRQGRDEQYF
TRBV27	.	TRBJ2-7	CASSLGRYYEQYF
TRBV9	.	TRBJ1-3	CASHPTGGGNTIYF
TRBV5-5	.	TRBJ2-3	CASSSGLLDTQYF
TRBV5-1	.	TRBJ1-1	CASSSTGRTEAFF
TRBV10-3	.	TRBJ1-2	CAISGMSFGYTF
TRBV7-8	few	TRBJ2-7	CASSLGPAERYEQYF
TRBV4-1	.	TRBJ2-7	CASSHPPAGSSYEQYF
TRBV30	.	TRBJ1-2	CAWSSGGGYTF
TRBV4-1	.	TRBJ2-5	CASSQPVARSPETQYF
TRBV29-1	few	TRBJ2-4	CSVTGRLAIQYF
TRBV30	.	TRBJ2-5	CAWRLGPGSGETQYF
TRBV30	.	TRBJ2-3	CAWCWSAIPSTDTQYF
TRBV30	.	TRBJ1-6	CAWSGGQVDSPLHF
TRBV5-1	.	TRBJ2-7	CASSLVPRQGSNEQYF
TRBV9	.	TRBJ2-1	CASSRPGQGAFF
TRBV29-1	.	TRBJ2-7	CSVVEFGVEQYF
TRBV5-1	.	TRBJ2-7	CASRLAGGGSYEQYF
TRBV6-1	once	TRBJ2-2	CASRFDRGLGELFF
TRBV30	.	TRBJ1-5	CAWSEGWGQHF
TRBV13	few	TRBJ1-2	CASSLQGYGYTF
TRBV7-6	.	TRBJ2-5	CASSLSETQYF
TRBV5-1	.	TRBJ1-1	CASSLGFHEAFF
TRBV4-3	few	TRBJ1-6	CASSQAAGSVSPLHF
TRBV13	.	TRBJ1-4	CASSTLRGEKLFF